A single sample gave rise to the 19 T cell receptor beta chains below, sequenced in a study of blood T cell repertoires in COVID-19. Profiled with immunoSEQ multiplex PCR; TCRdb holds only in-frame clones, not every one. Here the sample spans around 67,000 clones, 84% being singletons. Sequencing input: peripheral blood. The receptors derive from a man aged 65 to 85 with acute or convalescent COVID-19.

CDR3 sequence: CASRTSGSSNEQFF. The CDR3 DNA follows: TGTGCCAGCCGTACAAGCGGGAGTTCCAATGAGCAGTTCTTC. V and J are TRBV7-2 and TRBJ2-1; 8 bases line up with TRBD2. Germline CDR1 is SGHTA and CDR2 is FQGNSA. CDR3 length: 14 amino acids. The J segment lost 6 bases and the V segment lost 8 bases, leaving 9 bases of the junction unmatched.

V is TRBV2 and J is TRBJ2-1; 14 bases map to TRBD2. The CDR3 sequence is 16 residues long. The germline gives CDR1 SNHLY, CDR2 FYNNEI. Losses at the gene ends were 4 bases for V and 12 bases for J; bases not matched to a gene: 11. DNA for the CDR3: TGTGCCAGCAGTGGCGCTCCCGGGACTAGCGGGAGTGTGCAGTTCTTC. It encodes CASSGAPGTSGSVQFF.

The chain is built from TRBV5-1 and TRBJ2-1; no firm D call. V lost 0 bases and J 10 bases, leaving 11 bases between the germline ends. This CDR3 region has 13 residues. The germline CDR1 and CDR2 sequences are SGHRS and YFSETQ. Here the CDR3 reads CASSLARSGEQFF. DNA of the CDR3: TGCGCCAGCAGCTTGGCCAGGTCAGGCGAGCAGTTCTTC.

This chain connects TRBV3-1 (or the pseudogene TRBV3-2) to TRBJ2-1, with TRBD2 matching 16 bases. The germline V gene has CDR1 LGHDT and CDR2 YNNKEL (reference sequence). CDR3 length: 16 residues. V was clipped by 8 bases and J by 8 bases; unmatched bases: 9. The CDR3 DNA follows: TGTGCCAGCTCTTCGGGACTAGCGGGAGGGTGGGATGAGCAGTTCTTC. It codes for CASSSGLAGGWDEQFF.

V usage is TRBV2 and J usage is TRBJ1-1; 9 positions match TRBD1. CDR3 length: 14 residues. The germline V gene encodes CDR1 SNHLY and CDR2 FYNNEI. After removal of 5 bases from V and 5 bases from J, the junction contained 6 bases not matched to a gene. This chain's CDR3 is CASSPQGAQTEAFF. In DNA form, the CDR3 reads TGTGCCAGCAGTCCACAGGGGGCGCAAACTGAAGCTTTCTTT.

The V call is TRBV28, the J call TRBJ2-1; 13 bases match TRBD2. V trimming: 6 bases; J trimming: 9 bases; junction bases outside the gene matches: 11. The CDR3 totals 16 residues. Germline CDR1 MDHEN, CDR2 SYDVKM. CDR3 bases: TGTGCCAGCAGCCCCCAGGGGACTAGCGGGACAGGTGAGCAGTTCTTC. Translated, it gives CASSPQGTSGTGEQFF. Full variable domain (missing parts from reference TRBV28 and TRBJ2-1): DVKVTQSSRYLVKRTGEKVFLECVQDMDHENMFWYRQDPGLGLRLIYFSYDVKMKEKGDIPEGYSVSREKKERFSLILESASTNQTSMYLCASSPQGTSGTGEQFFGPGTRLTVL.

This clone appeared a few times. The CDR3 sequence is CASSELAGHSYEQYF. The DNA for the CDR3 is TGTGCCAGCAGTGAACTAGCGGGACACTCCTACGAGCAGTACTTC. The rearrangement links TRBV6-1 to TRBJ2-7, with 9 bases aligning to TRBD2. Germline CDR1 is MNHNS and CDR2 is SASEGT. This CDR3 is 15 amino acids long. V dropped 2 bases and J dropped 0; count of bases not matched to a gene: 2.

The rearrangement uses TRBV19 and TRBJ2-1, with 9 bases aligning to TRBD1. The CDR3 length is 17 residues. Germline CDR1 and CDR2: LNHDA and SQIVND (reference sequence). The V gene end was trimmed by 7 bases and the J gene end by 0 bases; junction bases not matched to a gene: 10. The CDR3 DNA sequence: TGTGCCAGTACCGGACAGGGGTGGACTAGCTCCTACAATGAGCAGTTCTTC. Its protein is CASTGQGWTSSYNEQFF.

The table lists this clone with a count of one. V and J are TRBV6-5 and TRBJ1-6, with a possible D match to TRBD1 (5 bases). This CDR3 has 13 amino acids. In germline, CDR1 is MNHEY, CDR2 SVGAGI. Trimming took 7 bases from V and 3 from J, leaving 7 bases between them. Written as DNA, the CDR3 is TGTGCCAGCACCAGGGACTATAATTCACCCCTCCACTTT. Amino acid sequence: CASTRDYNSPLHF.

For the CDR3, the DNA is TGTGCCAGCAGCTTATTGTCAGGGCAAGAGACCCAGTACTTC. It yields the protein CASSLLSGQETQYF. The chain is built from TRBV7-8 and TRBJ2-5; weak D call: TRBD1 (5 bases). V lost 2 bases, J lost 2 bases, and 9 bases lay in between. Germline assignment: CDR1 SGHVS and CDR2 FQNEAQ. The CDR3 covers 14 residues.

The rearrangement links TRBV6-5 to TRBJ1-1; D uncertain. This CDR3 comprises 13 residues. The V gene's germline CDR1 is MNHEY and CDR2 SVGAGI. V lost 5 bases and J 3 bases, leaving 10 bases between the germline ends. CDR3 coding DNA: TGTGCCAGCAGTATGATGCGGGACACTGAAGCTTTCTTT. Its protein is CASSMMRDTEAFF.

This clone was seen at least ten times. The chain has TRBV7-9 and TRBJ1-4; tentatively, D is TRBD1 (5 bases). Germline V lookup: CDR1 SEHNR, CDR2 FQNEAQ (reference sequence). The CDR3 length is 15 residues. Trimming removed 5 bases at V and 3 bases at J, with 13 bases between. CDR3 sequence reads: CASSENRGANEKLFF. CDR3 in DNA: TGTGCCAGCAGCGAGAATCGGGGGGCTAATGAAAAACTGTTTTTT.

V is TRBV18 and J is TRBJ2-5; D might be TRBD2 (6 bases). CDR3 length: 13 amino acids. V gave up 5 bases and J gave up 4 bases, with 11 bases separating them. The germline V gene has CDR1 KGHSH and CDR2 LQKENI. The CDR3 bases are TGTGCCAGCTCAAGTATCGGGGGAGAGACCCAGTACTTC. Translation gives CASSSIGGETQYF.

The chain couples TRBV29-1 to TRBJ2-7, with 11 positions matching TRBD2. The CDR3 length is 13 residues. V lost 7 bases, J lost 3 bases, and 5 bases stayed unmatched. The germline V gene encodes CDR1 SQVTM and CDR2 ANQGSEA. The CDR3 region is CSARGTSGYEQYF. As DNA, the CDR3 is TGCAGCGCCCGAGGGACTAGCGGCTACGAGCAGTACTTC.

V gene TRBV2 combines with J gene TRBJ2-3, with 9 bases matching TRBD1. This CDR3 spans 15 amino acids. Germline lookup yields CDR1 SNHLY and CDR2 FYNNEI. V shed 6 bases and J 4 bases; nucleotides not matched to a gene: 8. CDR3 DNA: TGTGCCAGCAGATGGGGGACAGGGATCGCAGATACGCAGTATTTT. Its translation: CASRWGTGIADTQYF.

The V gene is TRBV14, the J gene TRBJ2-2, with D unresolved. Trimming cost V 1 base and J 6 bases, with 15 bases left between them. This CDR3 comprises 16 residues. CDR1 is SGHDN and CDR2 is FVKESK in the germline V gene. CDR3 sequence: CASSQGESFSAGELFF. The CDR3 region has the DNA TGTGCCAGCAGCCAAGGAGAGAGTTTCTCGGCCGGGGAGCTGTTTTTT.

The V gene is TRBV19, the J gene TRBJ1-6; TRBD1 matches at 9 bases. Trimming cost V 7 bases and J 7 bases; bases outside gene matches: 8. The CDR3 extends over 15 amino acids. Germline V gene sequence: CDR1 LNHDA, CDR2 SQIVND (reference sequence). The CDR3 region has the DNA TGTGCCAGTACCCCACAGGGGGCTGGGAATTCACCCCTCCACTTT. Translated, it gives CASTPQGAGNSPLHF.

V and J are TRBV6-5 and TRBJ1-1; possible D gene TRBD1, 6 bases. There are 12 residues in the CDR3. The germline V gene has CDR1 MNHEY and CDR2 SVGAGI. Trimming pared 5 bases from V and 9 bases from J, leaving 13 bases between. The CDR3 DNA is TGTGCCAGCAGTCTCAACAGGGATCAAGCTTTCTTT. It specifies CASSLNRDQAFF.

The chain couples TRBV18 to TRBJ2-7; 13 nucleotides match TRBD2. Trimming at V came to 5 bases and at J to 6 bases, leaving 4 bases not matched to a gene. CDR1 and CDR2 (germline): KGHSH, LQKENI. The CDR3 is 14 amino acids. CDR3 in amino acids: CASSTGLAGAEQYF. CDR3 nucleotide sequence: TGTGCCAGCTCAACCGGACTAGCGGGAGCCGAGCAGTACTTC.